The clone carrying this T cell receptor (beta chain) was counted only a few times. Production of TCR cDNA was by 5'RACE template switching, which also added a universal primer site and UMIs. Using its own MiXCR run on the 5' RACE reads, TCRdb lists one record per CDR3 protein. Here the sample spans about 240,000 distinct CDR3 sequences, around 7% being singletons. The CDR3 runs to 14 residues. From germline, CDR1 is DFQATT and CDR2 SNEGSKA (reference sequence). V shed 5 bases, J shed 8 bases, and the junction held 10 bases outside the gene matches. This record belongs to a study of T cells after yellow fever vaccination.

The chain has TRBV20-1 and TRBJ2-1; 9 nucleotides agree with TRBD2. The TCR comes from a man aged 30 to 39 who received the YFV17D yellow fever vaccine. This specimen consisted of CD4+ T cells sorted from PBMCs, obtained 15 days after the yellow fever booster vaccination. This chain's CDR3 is CSADLGGRAHEQFF. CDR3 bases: TGCAGTGCTGACCTTGGCGGGAGGGCCCATGAGCAGTTCTTC.